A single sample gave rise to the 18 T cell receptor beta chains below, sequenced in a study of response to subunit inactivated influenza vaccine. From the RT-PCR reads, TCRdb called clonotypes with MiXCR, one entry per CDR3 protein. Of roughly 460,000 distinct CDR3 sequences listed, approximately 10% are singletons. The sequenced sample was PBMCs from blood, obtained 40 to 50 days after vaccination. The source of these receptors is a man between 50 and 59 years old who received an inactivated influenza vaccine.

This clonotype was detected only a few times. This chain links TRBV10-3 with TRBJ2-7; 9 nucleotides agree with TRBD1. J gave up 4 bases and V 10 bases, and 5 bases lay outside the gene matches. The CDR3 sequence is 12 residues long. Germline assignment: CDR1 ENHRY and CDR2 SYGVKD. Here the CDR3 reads CATRDRAYEQYF. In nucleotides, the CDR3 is TGTGCCACCCGGGACAGGGCTTACGAGCAGTACTTC.

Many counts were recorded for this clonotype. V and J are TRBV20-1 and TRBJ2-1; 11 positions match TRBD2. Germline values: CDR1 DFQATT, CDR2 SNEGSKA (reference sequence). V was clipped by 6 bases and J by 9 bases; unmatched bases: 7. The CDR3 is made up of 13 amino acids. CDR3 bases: TGCAGTGCCGAGACTAGCGGGAAGGTTGAGCAGTTCTTC. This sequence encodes CSAETSGKVEQFF.

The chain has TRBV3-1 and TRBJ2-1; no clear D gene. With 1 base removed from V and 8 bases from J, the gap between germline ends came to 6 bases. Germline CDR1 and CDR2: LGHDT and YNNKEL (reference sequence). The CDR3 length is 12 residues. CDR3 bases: TGTGCCAGCAGCCAAGCTAGTGATGAGCAGTTCTTC. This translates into CASSQASDEQFF.

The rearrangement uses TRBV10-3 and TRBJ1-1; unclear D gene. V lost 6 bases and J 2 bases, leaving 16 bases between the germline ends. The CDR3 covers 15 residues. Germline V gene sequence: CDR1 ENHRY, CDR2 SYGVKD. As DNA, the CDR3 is TGTGCCATCAGGAAGACCGGGATAGATAACACTGAAGCTTTCTTT. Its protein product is CAIRKTGIDNTEAFF.

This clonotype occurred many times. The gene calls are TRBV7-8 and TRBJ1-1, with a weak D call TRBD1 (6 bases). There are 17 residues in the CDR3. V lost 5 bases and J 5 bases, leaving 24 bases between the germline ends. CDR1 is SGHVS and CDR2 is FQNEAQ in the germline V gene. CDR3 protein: CASSPQGRGPSGTEAFF. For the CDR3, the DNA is TGTGCCAGCAGCCCCCAGGGGCGGGGTCCTTCGGGAACTGAAGCTTTCTTT.

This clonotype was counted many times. The CDR3 reads CASRSPDRANTDTQYF. DNA of the CDR3: TGTGCCAGCAGAAGCCCGGACAGGGCAAATACAGATACGCAGTATTTT. This chain uses TRBV12-3 or TRBV12-4 with TRBJ2-3; 8 bases map to TRBD1. The V and J ends lost 6 bases and 3 bases, in that order; junction bases with no gene match: 11. The CDR3 has 16 amino acids.

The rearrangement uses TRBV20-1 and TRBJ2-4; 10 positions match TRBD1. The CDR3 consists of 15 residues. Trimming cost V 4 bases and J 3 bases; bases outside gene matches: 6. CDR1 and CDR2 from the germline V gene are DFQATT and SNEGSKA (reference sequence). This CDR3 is CSAMTGGKGKNIQYF. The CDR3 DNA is TGCAGTGCTATGACAGGGGGCAAGGGCAAAAACATTCAGTACTTC.

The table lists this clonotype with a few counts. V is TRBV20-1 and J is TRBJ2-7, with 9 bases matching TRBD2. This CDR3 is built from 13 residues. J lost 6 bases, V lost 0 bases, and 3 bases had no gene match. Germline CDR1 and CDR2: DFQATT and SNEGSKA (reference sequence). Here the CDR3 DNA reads TGCAGTGCTAGAGAGCGGGGGGGCCTCGAGCAGTACTTC. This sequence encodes CSARERGGLEQYF.

In DNA form, the CDR3 reads TGTGCCAGCAGCCTACAGAATTCACCCCTCCACTTT. Translated, it gives CASSLQNSPLHF. The gene calls are TRBV6-1 and TRBJ1-6; D is ambiguous. Germline V lookup: CDR1 MNHNS, CDR2 SASEGT. V lost 6 bases, J lost 7 bases, and 7 bases lay in between. The CDR3 spans 12 residues.

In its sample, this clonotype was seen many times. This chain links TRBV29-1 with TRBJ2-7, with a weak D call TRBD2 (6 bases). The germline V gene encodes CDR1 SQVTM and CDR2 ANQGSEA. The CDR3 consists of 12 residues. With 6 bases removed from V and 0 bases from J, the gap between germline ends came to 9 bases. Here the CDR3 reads CSVIGSSYEQYF. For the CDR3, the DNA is TGCAGCGTGATCGGGAGCTCCTACGAGCAGTACTTC.

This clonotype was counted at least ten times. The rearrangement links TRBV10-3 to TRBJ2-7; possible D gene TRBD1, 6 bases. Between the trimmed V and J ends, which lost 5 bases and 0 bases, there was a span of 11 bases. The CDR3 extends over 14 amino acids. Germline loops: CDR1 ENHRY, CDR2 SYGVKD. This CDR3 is CAISIGGGSYEQYF. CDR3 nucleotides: TGTGCCATCAGTATAGGGGGTGGCTCCTACGAGCAGTACTTC.

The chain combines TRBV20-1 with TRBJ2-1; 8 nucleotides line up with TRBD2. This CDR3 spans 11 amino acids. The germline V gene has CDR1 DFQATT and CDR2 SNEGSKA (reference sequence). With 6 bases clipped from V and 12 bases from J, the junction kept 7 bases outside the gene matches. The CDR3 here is CSALTGGTQFF. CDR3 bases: TGCAGTGCCCTGACGGGGGGGACGCAGTTCTTC.

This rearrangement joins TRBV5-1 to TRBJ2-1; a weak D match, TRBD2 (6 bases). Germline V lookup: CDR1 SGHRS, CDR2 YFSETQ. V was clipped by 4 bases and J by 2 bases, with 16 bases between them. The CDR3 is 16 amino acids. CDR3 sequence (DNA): TGCGCCAGCAGCCGAAACCTAGCGAGACCCTACAATGAGCAGTTCTTC. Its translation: CASSRNLARPYNEQFF.

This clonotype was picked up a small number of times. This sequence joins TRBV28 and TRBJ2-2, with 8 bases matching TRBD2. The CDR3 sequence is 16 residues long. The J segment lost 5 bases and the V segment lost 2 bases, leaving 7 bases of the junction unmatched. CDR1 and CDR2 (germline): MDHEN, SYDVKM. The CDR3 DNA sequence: TGTGCCAGCAGTTTAGTAACGGGGGGGCAAACCGGGGAGCTGTTTTTT. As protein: CASSLVTGGQTGELFF.

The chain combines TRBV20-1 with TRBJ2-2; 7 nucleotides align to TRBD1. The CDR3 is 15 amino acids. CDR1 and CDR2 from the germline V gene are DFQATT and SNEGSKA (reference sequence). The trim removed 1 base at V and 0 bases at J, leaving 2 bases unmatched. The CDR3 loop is CSARVTGANTGELFF. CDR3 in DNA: TGCAGTGCTAGAGTTACAGGGGCGAACACCGGGGAGCTGTTTTTT.

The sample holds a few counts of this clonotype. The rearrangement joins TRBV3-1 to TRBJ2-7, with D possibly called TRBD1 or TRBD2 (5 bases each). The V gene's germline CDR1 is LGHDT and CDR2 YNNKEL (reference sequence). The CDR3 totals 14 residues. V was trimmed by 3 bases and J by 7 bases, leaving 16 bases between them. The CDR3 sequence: CASSQRGRGREQYF. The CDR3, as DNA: TGTGCCAGCAGCCAGAGGGGTAGGGGCCGTGAGCAGTACTTC.

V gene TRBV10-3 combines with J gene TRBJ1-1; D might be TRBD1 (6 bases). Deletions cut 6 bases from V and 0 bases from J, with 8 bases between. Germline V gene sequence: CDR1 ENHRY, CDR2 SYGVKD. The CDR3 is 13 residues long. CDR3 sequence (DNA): TGTGCCATCAGGGGACATCTGAACACTGAAGCTTTCTTT. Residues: CAIRGHLNTEAFF.

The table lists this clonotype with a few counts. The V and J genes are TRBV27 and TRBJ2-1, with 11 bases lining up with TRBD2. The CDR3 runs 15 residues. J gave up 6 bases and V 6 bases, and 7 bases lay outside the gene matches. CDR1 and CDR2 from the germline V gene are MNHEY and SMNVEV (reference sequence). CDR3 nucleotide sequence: TGTGCCAGCAGCCCCGGGACTAGCGGATTCAATGAGCAGTTCTTC. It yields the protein CASSPGTSGFNEQFF.